This entry describes one TCR beta chain. Its antigen is undetermined. The V gene's germline CDR1 is SGHNT and CDR2 YENEEA. The CDR3 extends over 14 amino acids. V lost 0 bases to trimming and J lost 2 bases, with 7 bases between them. Only in-frame clones appear in the TCRdb table, and some are missing; sequencing was by immunoSEQ multiplex PCR. The table records over 95,000 clones, roughly 89% of them present only once. This entry belongs to a study of OX40 agonist ivuxolimab in advanced cancers. Study-level information: At doses from 0.01 to 10 mg/kg, patients were given intravenous ivuxolimab every 2 weeks.

The cohort excluded patients with autoimmune disease history or systemic immunosuppression. Study conclusions and caveats: In general, CD8+ T cells held more expanded clones than CD4+ did, on average. Clones of CD4+ and CD8+ blood T cells grew by week 6 at doses of 0.1 to 3.0 mg/kg.

This material consisted of CD4+ or CD8+ T cells sorted from blood, taken in a trial of the OX40 agonist ivuxolimab. The chain is built from TRBV11-3 and TRBJ2-5; no definite D call. This receptor was identified in an adult with an advanced solid tumor such as melanoma, head and neck, liver or kidney cancer. In DNA form, the CDR3 reads TGTGCCAGCAGCTTAGATCCCAGGCAAGAGACCCAGTACTTC. It translates to CASSLDPRQETQYF.